This T cell receptor (beta chain) appears in the sequencing data of a study of CD8 T cells in ankylosing spondylitis. Study findings and constraints: It appeared that ankylosing spondylitis blood was characterized by a TCR beta motif of fewer than 10 highly homologous variants.

This clonotype was observed a handful of times. The antigen is unknown. Trimming pared 2 bases from V and 3 bases from J, leaving 10 bases between. Germline CDR1 reads SGHTA; CDR2 reads FQGNSA. The CDR3 runs 14 residues. Researchers built TCR beta libraries using quantitative 5'-RACE with molecular barcodes. Each CDR3 protein is one row after TCRdb ran MiXCR on the 5' RACE reads. This repertoire shows some 400,000 distinct CDR3 sequences, around 20% found once; its top ten account for about 15%. The chain has TRBV7-2 and TRBJ1-1; TRBD1 is a possible D gene (5 bases). The receptor comes from a male donor with ankylosing spondylitis. The sample comprised blood, either unsorted or a sorted T cell fraction (not recorded which). The CDR3 coding sequence is TGTGCCAGCAGCTTAAGTTGGGGGGACACTGAAGCTTTCTTT. Translation: CASSLSWGDTEAFF. The variable domain in full, with the rest retrieved from reference TRBV7-2 and TRBJ1-1, is GAGVSQSPSNKVTEKGKDVELRCDPISGHTALYWYRQSLGQGLEFLIYFQGNSAPDKSGLPSDRFSAERTGGSVSTLTIQRTQQEDSAVYLCASSLSWGDTEAFFGQGTRLTVV.